The clone carrying this T cell receptor beta chain has only a few counts. Its matching antigen is unknown. This entry is derived from a study of blood T cells in healthy people across ages. As for the study in general: About one barcoded beta molecule per two T cells came from capture by template switching.

Overall study findings and caveats: While age rose, TCR beta diversity per million T cells dropped in a roughly linear way. Estimates of diversity drawn from one million T cells were considered underestimates.

A second PCR, run for about 7 to 11 cycles, used a sample-barcoded 5' primer plus a J-beta primer mix. TCRdb re-derived calls from the 5' RACE reads in MiXCR, one entry per CDR3 protein. This table holds 630,000 or so distinct CDR3 sequences, roughly 32% found once. The CDR3 is made up of 13 amino acids. Germline V gives CDR1 MNHNY, CDR2 SVGAGI (reference sequence). Trimming cost V 7 bases and J 2 bases, with 10 bases left between them. The individuals who served as donors were healthy Caucasians living in Russia, aged about 6 to 90. This TCR derives from a woman older than 75 in good health. Source material: blood. The rearrangement joins TRBV6-6 to TRBJ2-3, with a weak D call TRBD2 (6 bases). CDR3 DNA sequence: TGTGCCAGCACCCGCGGGAACACAGATACGCAGTATTTT. It is translated as CASTRGNTDTQYF.